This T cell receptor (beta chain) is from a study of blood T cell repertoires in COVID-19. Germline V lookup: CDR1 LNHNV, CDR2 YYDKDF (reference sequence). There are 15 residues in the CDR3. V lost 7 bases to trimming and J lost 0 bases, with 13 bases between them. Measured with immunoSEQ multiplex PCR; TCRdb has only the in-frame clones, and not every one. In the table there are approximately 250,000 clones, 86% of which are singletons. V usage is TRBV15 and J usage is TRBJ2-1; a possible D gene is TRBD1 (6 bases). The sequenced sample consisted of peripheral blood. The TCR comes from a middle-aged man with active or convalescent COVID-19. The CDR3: CATTPDRSSYNEQFF. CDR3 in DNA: TGTGCCACCACCCCCGACAGGAGCTCCTACAATGAGCAGTTCTTC.